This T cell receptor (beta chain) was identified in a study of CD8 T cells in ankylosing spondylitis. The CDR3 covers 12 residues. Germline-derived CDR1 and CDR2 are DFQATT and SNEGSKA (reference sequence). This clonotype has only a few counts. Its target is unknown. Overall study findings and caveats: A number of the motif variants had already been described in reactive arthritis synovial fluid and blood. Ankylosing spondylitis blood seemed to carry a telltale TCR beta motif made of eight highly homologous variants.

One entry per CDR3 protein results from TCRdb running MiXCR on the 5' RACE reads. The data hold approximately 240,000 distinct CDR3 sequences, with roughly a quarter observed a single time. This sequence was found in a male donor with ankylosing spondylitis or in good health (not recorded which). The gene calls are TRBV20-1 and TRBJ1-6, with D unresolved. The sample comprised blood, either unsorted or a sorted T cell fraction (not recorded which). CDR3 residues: CSARVPGSPLHF. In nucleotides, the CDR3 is TGCAGCGCTCGGGTTCCGGGGTCACCCCTCCACTTT.